This T cell receptor (beta chain) originates from a study of blood T cell repertoires in COVID-19. In the study overall: The analysed material was cDNA or gDNA that came from T cells, B-cell-depleted T cells, or PBMCs.

As processed by the authors: Estimates of nucleated cell counts were drawn from the amplification of reference gene primers. The data were produced by immunoSEQ multiplex PCR, yet TCRdb's version contains in-frame clones alone and is incomplete. That table furnishes V, J and clone size, whereas the DNA furnished D and trimming. The data show 180,000 or so clones, roughly 85% seen once. This CDR3 contains 14 residues. The junction had 10 bases not matched to a gene; V was cut back by 7 bases and J by 10 bases. Germline V gene data show CDR1 as MNHEY and CDR2 as SMNVEV (reference sequence). Participants spanned ages about 18 to 95 years and resided in 20 to 30 US areas. Assignments of participants to cohorts depended upon their own reported clinical history.

The specimen sequenced was PBMCs or T cells enriched from blood (not recorded which). The clonotype was recovered from a man aged 40-49 years who had recovered from COVID-19. The rearrangement joins TRBV27 to TRBJ1-6; 7 nucleotides agree with TRBD1. The CDR3 DNA reads as TGTGCCAGCACCGGCAGGGGGTTTAAGTCACCCCTCCACTTT. Its protein is CASTGRGFKSPLHF.